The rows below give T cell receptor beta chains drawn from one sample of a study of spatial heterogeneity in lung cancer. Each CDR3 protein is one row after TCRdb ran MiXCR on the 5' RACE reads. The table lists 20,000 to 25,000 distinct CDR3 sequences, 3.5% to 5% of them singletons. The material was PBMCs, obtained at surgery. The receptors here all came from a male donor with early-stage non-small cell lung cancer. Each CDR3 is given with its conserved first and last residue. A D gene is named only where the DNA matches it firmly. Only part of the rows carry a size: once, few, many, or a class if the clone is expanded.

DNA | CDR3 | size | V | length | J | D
TGCGCCAGCAGCTTCGACCGGGAAGGGCAGTATTTT | CASSFDREGQYF | many | TRBV5-1 | 12 | TRBJ2-3 | .
TGTGCCAGCAGTTTCGTTGAGACAGGGATAAGAAGGTATCAGCCCCAGCATTTT | CASSFVETGIRRYQPQHF | . | TRBV28 | 18 | TRBJ1-5 | TRBD1
TGCAGTGCTAGAGATTTACCCCTAGCGGGGTTTTCCTACGAGCAGTACTTC | CSARDLPLAGFSYEQYF | many | TRBV20-1 | 17 | TRBJ2-7 | TRBD2
TGTGCCAGCAGTTTATCGTATTTCGTTGGGTCAGGCCAATCCTACGAGCAGTACTTC | CASSLSYFVGSGQSYEQYF | many | TRBV28 | 19 | TRBJ2-7 | .
TGTGCCAGCAGCGAGACGGGAACTAATCAGCCCCAGCATTTT | CASSETGTNQPQHF | many | TRBV7-2 | 14 | TRBJ1-5 | .
TGCGCCAGCAGCTTACAACCCGGACAGGGAAAAGCTTTCTTT | CASSLQPGQGKAFF | many | TRBV5-1 | 14 | TRBJ1-1 | TRBD1
TGTGCCATCAGTGAGTTGGATGATGGGGCTGAGCAGTTCTTC | CAISELDDGAEQFF | many | TRBV10-3 | 14 | TRBJ2-1 | .
TGCAGTGCTGAGAGGGGGATCGACTCCTACAATGAGCAGTTCTTC | CSAERGIDSYNEQFF | few | TRBV20-1 | 15 | TRBJ2-1 | .
TGCGCCAGCAGCCGGACAGGGGCCAGCTCCTACGAGCAGTACTTC | CASSRTGASSYEQYF | many | TRBV5-1 | 15 | TRBJ2-7 | TRBD1
TGTGCCAGTAGTATAGTTCACGCTGCAACTAATGAAAAACTGTTTTTT | CASSIVHAATNEKLFF | many | TRBV19 | 16 | TRBJ1-4 | .
TGTGCCAGCACTGGGGCGGGTGAAAAACTGTTTTTT | CASTGAGEKLFF | many | TRBV3-1 | 12 | TRBJ1-4 | .
TGTGCCAGCAGTTACCGTGATGCCAGGAATGAGCAGTTCTTC | CASSYRDARNEQFF | many | TRBV6-5 | 14 | TRBJ2-1 | .
TGCAGCGCACGGGACAGGGAGTTAGGAAAACTGTTTTTT | CSARDRELGKLFF | medium-sized | TRBV29-1 | 13 | TRBJ1-4 | TRBD1
TGTGCCAGCAGCTCGGGACTAACCCCCGGGGAGCTGTTTTTT | CASSSGLTPGELFF | many | TRBV11-2 | 14 | TRBJ2-2 | TRBD2
TGTGCCACCAGCTCAGCGTTGGTAGGAGAGACCCAGTACTTC | CATSSALVGETQYF | many | TRBV15 | 14 | TRBJ2-5 | .
TGTGCCAGCAGGTCACAGGGGAGCACTGAAGCTTTCTTT | CASRSQGSTEAFF | many | TRBV27 | 13 | TRBJ1-1 | TRBD1
TGTGCCAGCACCAATGGTCGGGACACAGATTATAATTCACCCCTCCACTTT | CASTNGRDTDYNSPLHF | many | TRBV7-8 | 17 | TRBJ1-6 | .
TGTGCCAGCAGTTACGGCCGGAAAGAGACCCAGTACTTC | CASSYGRKETQYF | many | TRBV6-6 | 13 | TRBJ2-5 | .
TGCGCCAGCAGTGATTCGGAAGAGACCCAGTACTTC | CASSDSEETQYF | medium-sized | TRBV10-2 | 12 | TRBJ2-5 | .
TGTGCCAGCAGCTCTGACCCCTCCACAGATACGCAGTATTTT | CASSSDPSTDTQYF | few | TRBV7-2 | 14 | TRBJ2-3 | .
TGTGCCAGCAGCTTAGCGACAGGGAACAATGAGCAGTTCTTC | CASSLATGNNEQFF | medium-sized | TRBV7-2 | 14 | TRBJ2-1 | TRBD1
TGCGCCAGCAGCTTGGCCTTTAATGAAAAACTGTTTTTT | CASSLAFNEKLFF | . | TRBV5-1 | 13 | TRBJ1-4 | .
TGTGCCAGCAGTTTCCTTAGCGGAACAGATACGCAGTATTTT | CASSFLSGTDTQYF | large | TRBV28 | 14 | TRBJ2-3 | .
TGCAGTGCTTCCCGGGACGACGATTCACCCCTCCACTTT | CSASRDDDSPLHF | many | TRBV20-1 | 13 | TRBJ1-6 | .
TGCAGCGGCCATGAGGGAGGGGTCGACACTGAAGCTTTCTTT | CSGHEGGVDTEAFF | many | TRBV29-1 | 14 | TRBJ1-1 | .
TGCGCCAGCAGCAACTCACTCGGCGAGACCCAGTACTTC | CASSNSLGETQYF | many | TRBV5-1 | 13 | TRBJ2-5 | .
TGTGCCAGCAGTTGGGGGGATGAAGATACGCAGTATTTT | CASSWGDEDTQYF | few | TRBV12-3/TRBV12-4 | 13 | TRBJ2-3 | .
TGTGCCACCAGCAGCAATCTGGCGGGGATGGGTGGCTACACCTTC | CATSSNLAGMGGYTF | many | TRBV15 | 15 | TRBJ1-2 | .
TGTGCCAGCAGTGCCGCAACAGAGACCGGGGAGCTGTTTTTT | CASSAATETGELFF | many | TRBV6-1 | 14 | TRBJ2-2 | .
TGCAGCGTTGAACCCGGGGTGGGGGCCTCCTACAATGAGCAGTTCTTC | CSVEPGVGASYNEQFF | many | TRBV29-1 | 16 | TRBJ2-1 | .
TGTGCCAGCAGCAATGGCGTTGGCTACACCTTC | CASSNGVGYTF | many | TRBV28 | 11 | TRBJ1-2 | .
TGCGCCAGCAGTGACCTACAGGGGGGTGGCGAGCAGTACTTC | CASSDLQGGGEQYF | many | TRBV10-2 | 14 | TRBJ2-7 | TRBD1
TGTGCCAGCACCAACCCCCAGGGCGGAGGAGAGACCCAGTACTTC | CASTNPQGGGETQYF | many | TRBV9 | 15 | TRBJ2-5 | .
TGTGCCAGCAGTCCACCGGGACTAGCGGGACCTACCTACGAGCAGTACTTC | CASSPPGLAGPTYEQYF | few | TRBV6-2/TRBV6-3 | 17 | TRBJ2-7 | TRBD2
TGCGCCAGCCAGGGACAGTCGACCACAGATACGCAGTATTTT | CASQGQSTTDTQYF | many | TRBV5-1 | 14 | TRBJ2-3 | TRBD1
TGCGCCAGCAGCTTGGACTTTACGAATCAGCCCCAGCATTTT | CASSLDFTNQPQHF | many | TRBV5-1 | 14 | TRBJ1-5 | .
TGTGCCAGCAGTGAAAATAGCGGGGCCCTGGGTGAGCAGTTCTTC | CASSENSGALGEQFF | many | TRBV2 | 15 | TRBJ2-1 | TRBD2
TGCAGTGCTAGTACCCCAAGGGAGGGCGGGCAAGAGACCCAGTACTTC | CSASTPREGGQETQYF | many | TRBV20-1 | 16 | TRBJ2-5 | TRBD2
TGTGCCAGCGTAGGGGGGGGCAGGGATACGCAGTATTTT | CASVGGGRDTQYF | many | TRBV28 | 13 | TRBJ2-3 | .
TGCAGTGCTGCACCGACTAGCCTAGGGCAGTTCTTC | CSAAPTSLGQFF | many | TRBV20-1 | 12 | TRBJ2-1 | TRBD2
TGTGCCAGCAGCTTAGGGGCGGGAGGAGCAGATACGCAGTATTTT | CASSLGAGGADTQYF | many | TRBV7-9 | 15 | TRBJ2-3 | TRBD2
TGTGCCAGCAGACATACTAGCGGGGGCTCCTACGAGCAGTACTTC | CASRHTSGGSYEQYF | many | TRBV28 | 15 | TRBJ2-7 | TRBD2